This TCR beta chain derives from a study of cytomegalovirus exposure and HLA in healthy donors. The wider study: Earlier, 100 million to 130 million unique TCR beta sequences were recovered from around 180 million T cells by an analysis. Early released data had roughly 81 million unique TCRs, all coming from HLA-typed donors.

Study-wide findings and caveats: As a later analysis showed, several of the most significant clusters appeared to be linked to common viral pathogens. Later analysis showed most CMV-associated TCR beta chains appearing HLA-restricted.

In regard to this clone: Its antigen is still unknown.

The PCR ran on 60 Vbeta and 13 Jbeta primers. Profiling relied on immunoSEQ multiplex PCR, and the TCRdb table lists in-frame clones only, not all of them. The table records about 190,000 clones, under 85% of them present only once. CDR1 SGHTA and CDR2 FQGNSA come from the germline V gene. Trimming removed 3 bases from V and 4 bases from J, with 15 bases in between. The CDR3 extends over 15 amino acids. This TCR was recovered from a woman between 50 and 59 years old in good health and CMV-seropositive. Sequenced sample: PBMCs. V usage is TRBV7-2 and J usage is TRBJ1-2; tentative D call: TRBD1 (5 bases). CDR3 region: CASSLGWGGSYGYTF. The CDR3 nucleotides read TGTGCCAGCAGCTTGGGGTGGGGGGGTAGCTATGGCTACACCTTC.